A selection of T cell receptor beta chains follows, all from one sample in a study of blood T cell repertoires in COVID-19. Using immunoSEQ multiplex PCR, the repertoire was profiled, and TCRdb retains in-frame clones only, with some absent. The table lists about 240,000 clones, approximately 86% of them singletons. The sequencing sample was made of peripheral blood. The source of these receptors is a woman between 50 and 59 years old with COVID-19, enrolled during active disease. Each CDR3 is given with its conserved first and last residue.

J gene,V gene,CDR3 protein
TRBJ1-4,TRBV5-1,CASSWDITTNEKLFF
TRBJ2-3,TRBV11-3,CASRPGGVSTDTQYF
TRBJ1-3,TRBV3-1/TRBV3-2,CASSQKTAYSGNTIYF
TRBJ1-2,TRBV9,CASSAPSHGGYYGYTF
TRBJ1-3,TRBV6-5,CASSRDRASGNTIYF
TRBJ2-7,TRBV9,CASSISGGSYEQYF
TRBJ1-1,TRBV5-5,CASSFGGGRDTEAFF
TRBJ2-3,TRBV3-1/TRBV3-2,CASKSKGGGADTQYF
TRBJ1-2,TRBV19,CASTGGNYGYTF
TRBJ1-6,TRBV4-1,CASRDVGQLHSPLHF
TRBJ2-5,TRBV27,CASSLNGGGRETQYF
TRBJ1-1,TRBV2,CASSHRAMNTEAFF
TRBJ1-1,TRBV30,CAWSARTGWVTEAFF
TRBJ1-5,TRBV6-6,CASQETDSLNQPQHF
TRBJ1-5,TRBV3-1/TRBV3-2,CASSLMKLDRRGHSNQPQHF
TRBJ2-2,TRBV21-1,CASSKGGRREVNGELFF
TRBJ2-4,TRBV27,CASSLSPGSIQYF
TRBJ2-1,TRBV5-4,CASSSGHSVNEQFF
TRBJ2-7,TRBV4-1,CASSQPGQRLYEQYF
TRBJ1-1,TRBV9,CASSVYQWGVGTEAFF
TRBJ2-1,TRBV6-5,CATLEGRNNEQFF
TRBJ1-2,TRBV30,CAWSLTSGILGTF
TRBJ2-1,TRBV19,CASSGPPLPYNEQFF
TRBJ2-1,TRBV2,CASSASRGAYNEQFF
TRBJ1-2,TRBV5-5,CASSLAPGEFRGYTF
TRBJ1-6,TRBV6-5,CASGPQGDNSPLHF
TRBJ2-1,TRBV6-5,CASSYILGQDSEQFF
TRBJ1-6,TRBV13,CASGLINSPLHF
TRBJ1-1,TRBV27,CASRPIGGSTEAFF
TRBJ2-1,TRBV4-3,CASSRTKEREQFF
TRBJ1-1,TRBV6-2/TRBV6-3,CASSTTGLMGLQNTEAFF
TRBJ2-2,TRBV6-5,CASSYSSGGNTGELFF
TRBJ2-5,TRBV5-1,CASSLNRAQETQYF
TRBJ2-2,TRBV19,CASSIGQTNTGELFF
TRBJ1-1,TRBV27,CASSQNLNTEAFF
TRBJ1-2,TRBV10-2,CASISGAGNYGYTF
TRBJ2-5,TRBV11-3,CASSTGGETQYF
TRBJ1-2,TRBV19,CASSRTGGYGYTF
TRBJ1-1,TRBV27,CASSFSRSGTEAFF
TRBJ1-2,TRBV5-1,CASSLGDSGDLANYGYTF